Each of the 23 T cell receptor beta chains below was sequenced from the same sample in a study of cytomegalovirus exposure and HLA in healthy donors (dated by TCRdb to between 2016 and 2019). The library was produced with the immunoSEQ multiplex PCR assay. A mixture of 60 forward primers for TCR Vbeta segments and 13 reverse primers for TCR Jbeta segments was used in the multiplex PCR. The table was pulled from immuneACCESS by TCRdb, which kept in-frame rearrangements only. Such tables lose some clones; where checked, under half of the loss comes from unresolved V genes, and the rest has no known cause. The sample table contains almost 200,000 clones; only one count was recorded for 79% of them. The ten largest make up roughly 4.5% of the sample. Sequencing was performed on PBMCs. The source of these receptors is a woman aged 25-40 years in good health and CMV-seropositive.

A note on this clone: This CDR3 is also generated by other DNA sequences in the sample. The genes are TRBV30 and TRBJ1-5; the D is unclear. Germline-derived CDR1 and CDR2 are GTSNPN and SVGIG (reference sequence). This CDR3 is 12 amino acids long. V dropped 0 bases and J dropped 7 bases, with 7 bases sitting between them. The CDR3 here is CAWSVPGQPQHF. In nucleotides, the CDR3 is TGTGCCTGGAGTGTACCAGGCCAGCCCCAGCATTTT.

The chain employs TRBV10-3 and TRBJ1-5; D is unclear. Germline CDR1 and CDR2: ENHRY and SYGVKD. The CDR3 covers 17 residues. V gave up 2 bases and J gave up 4 bases, with 18 bases separating them. The CDR3 spells CAISEPGVGQANQPQHF. CDR3 in DNA: TGTGCCATCAGTGAGCCCGGGGTAGGGCAGGCGAATCAGCCCCAGCATTTT.

This chain uses TRBV25-1 with TRBJ2-1; TRBD1 matches at 7 bases. V was clipped by 3 bases and J by 0 bases; unmatched bases: 2. The CDR3 is made up of 15 amino acids. Germline V gives CDR1 MGHDK, CDR2 SYGVNS. CDR3 region: CASSDRQGSYNEQFF. The CDR3 nucleotides are TGTGCCAGCAGTGACCGACAGGGCTCCTACAATGAGCAGTTCTTC.

This sequence joins TRBV27 and TRBJ2-7; D is possibly TRBD1 (6 bases). The CDR3 spans 12 residues. Germline V CDR1 and CDR2: MNHEY, SMNVEV (reference sequence). Trimming cost V 6 bases and J 3 bases, with 9 bases left between them. The CDR3 DNA reads TGTGCCAGCAGCGAACAGGGCTACGAGCAGTACTTC. It is translated as CASSEQGYEQYF.

The genes are TRBV4-1 and TRBJ2-7; 7 nucleotides agree with TRBD2. The CDR3 length is 15 residues. Germline CDR1 is MGHRA and CDR2 is YSYEKL. The V segment lost 4 bases and the J segment 6 bases; nucleotides outside the gene matches: 12. CDR3 DNA sequence: TGCGCCAGCAGCCTCGAGGAGGTAACTAGCGCCGAGCAGTACTTC. It yields the protein CASSLEEVTSAEQYF.

This clone was picked up one time. The CDR3: CASSPYRAQNGGQFF. The CDR3 DNA follows: TGCGCCAGCAGCCCGTACAGGGCTCAAAATGGCGGGCAGTTCTTC. The V gene is TRBV5-1, the J gene TRBJ2-1, with D perhaps TRBD1 (6 bases). The CDR3 covers 15 residues. In germline, CDR1 is SGHRS, CDR2 YFSETQ. Trimming cost V 4 bases and J 12 bases, with 23 bases left between them.

In the case of this clone: Other DNA sequences in the sample encode the same CDR3. The chain links TRBV5-1 to TRBJ2-7, with 10 bases identical to TRBD2. The CDR3 runs 15 residues. The J segment lost 1 base and the V segment lost 0 bases, leaving 1 base of the junction unmatched. The V gene's germline CDR1 is SGHRS and CDR2 YFSETQ. CDR3 DNA sequence: TGCGCCAGCAGCTTGGTAGCGGGGGGTTCCTACGAGCAGTACTTC. Its protein product is CASSLVAGGSYEQYF. Complete variable domain (other parts from reference TRBV5-1 and TRBJ2-7): KAGVTQTPRYLIKTRGQQVTLSCSPISGHRSVSWYQQTPGQGLQFLFEYFSETQRNKGNFPGRFSGRQFSNSRSEMNVSTLELGDSALYLCASSLVAGGSYEQYFGPGTRLTVT.

The chain has TRBV6-5 and TRBJ2-7; 9 bases fit TRBD2. Germline V gene sequence: CDR1 MNHEY, CDR2 SVGAGI. CDR3 length: 15 amino acids. The V segment lost 5 bases and the J segment 2 bases; nucleotides outside the gene matches: 7. In DNA form, the CDR3 reads TGTGCCAGCAGTCAGGTAGCGGGAGAGCCCTACGAGCAGTACTTC. As protein: CASSQVAGEPYEQYF.

The chain links TRBV11-2 to TRBJ1-2; 8 bases line up with TRBD1. The CDR3 spans 17 residues. CDR1 and CDR2 from the germline V gene are SGHAT and FQNNGV. V trimming: 7 bases; J trimming: 5 bases; junction bases outside the gene matches: 18. CDR3 sequence: CASIPWAGGFSVYGYTF. The CDR3 bases are TGTGCCAGCATCCCGTGGGCAGGGGGCTTCTCGGTGTATGGCTACACCTTC.

The V gene is TRBV13, the J gene TRBJ2-5; D is ambiguous. The CDR3 extends over 16 amino acids. V was cut by 5 bases and J by 3 bases, with 19 bases left in between. Germline V gene lookup returns CDR1 PRHDT and CDR2 FYEKMQ (reference sequence). CDR3 coding DNA: TGTGCCAGCAGCCTTTCCTCCGTGGCCGAGGAAGAGACCCAGTACTTC. This codes for CASSLSSVAEEETQYF.

The V call is TRBV7-8, the J call TRBJ2-1; 7 bases match TRBD1. This CDR3 has 13 residues. Per the germline V gene, CDR1 is SGHVS and CDR2 is FQNEAQ. V shed 6 bases, J shed 4 bases, and the junction held 3 bases outside the gene matches. This CDR3 is CASSKTGYNEQFF. For the CDR3, the DNA is TGTGCCAGCAGTAAGACAGGGTACAATGAGCAGTTCTTC. Looking up the rest from reference TRBV7-8 and TRBJ2-1 gives the full variable domain: GAGVSQSPRYKVAKRGQDVALRCDPISGHVSLFWYQQALGQGPEFLTYFQNEAQLDKSGLPSDRFFAERPEGSVSTLKIQRTQQEDSAVYLCASSKTGYNEQFFGPGTRLTVL.

The V and J genes are TRBV27 and TRBJ2-7; 12 bases agree with TRBD2. In germline, CDR1 is MNHEY, CDR2 SMNVEV (reference sequence). The CDR3 is made up of 15 amino acids. V shed 4 bases, J shed 6 bases, and the junction held 7 bases outside the gene matches. DNA of the CDR3: TGTGCCAGCAGTTCGAGACTAGCGGGAGTGCTCGAGCAGTACTTC. Protein: CASSSRLAGVLEQYF.

This sequence joins TRBV9 and TRBJ2-4; 12 positions agree with TRBD2. From germline, CDR1 is SGDLS and CDR2 YYNGEE. CDR3 length: 16 residues. J gave up 8 bases and V 4 bases, and 10 bases lay outside the gene matches. This CDR3 reads CASSPTGLAGGDIQYF. Here the CDR3 DNA reads TGTGCCAGCAGCCCAACAGGTCTAGCGGGGGGGGACATTCAGTACTTC.

This clone has a single count. The chain joins TRBV25-1 to TRBJ2-2; 9 bases fit TRBD1. Trimming cost V 8 bases and J 2 bases; bases outside gene matches: 3. In germline, CDR1 is MGHDK, CDR2 SYGVNS. The CDR3 runs 14 residues. The CDR3 nucleotides are TGTGCCAGCCGGGACAGGGTTAACACCGGGGAGCTGTTTTTT. Translated: CASRDRVNTGELFF.

This clone has only a few counts. This sequence joins TRBV5-1 and TRBJ2-6; possibly TRBD1 for D (5 bases). Trimming shortened V by 4 bases and J by 0 bases, and 11 bases separated the two germline ends. Germline V gene sequence: CDR1 SGHRS, CDR2 YFSETQ. The length of the CDR3 is 16 residues. In DNA, the CDR3 is TGCGCCAGCAGCAACCAGGGTTCCTCTGGGGCCAACGTCCTGACTTTC. Translating it yields CASSNQGSSGANVLTF. Variable domain in full (rest from reference TRBV5-1 and TRBJ2-6): KAGVTQTPRYLIKTRGQQVTLSCSPISGHRSVSWYQQTPGQGLQFLFEYFSETQRNKGNFPGRFSGRQFSNSRSEMNVSTLELGDSALYLCASSNQGSSGANVLTFGAGSRLTVL.

The rearrangement joins TRBV27 to TRBJ1-2, with TRBD1 identical over 7 bases. Per the germline V gene, CDR1 is MNHEY and CDR2 is SMNVEV (reference sequence). The CDR3 loop spans 14 amino acids. The V segment lost 4 bases and the J segment 8 bases; nucleotides outside the gene matches: 10. The CDR3 region is CASSSGQSLQGYTF. CDR3 nucleotide sequence: TGTGCCAGCAGTTCGGGACAGTCTCTTCAAGGCTACACCTTC.

This clone was detected only a few times. This sequence joins TRBV6-5 and TRBJ1-5; 7 nucleotides agree with TRBD1. The CDR3 totals 15 residues. Germline V gene data show CDR1 as MNHEY and CDR2 as SVGAGI. V shed 4 bases and J 0 bases; nucleotides not matched to a gene: 3. CDR3 bases: TGTGCCAGCAGTTCGACAGGGTATAGCAATCAGCCCCAGCATTTT. Its translation is CASSSTGYSNQPQHF.

The V call is TRBV6-5, the J call TRBJ1-5, with 8 bases fitting TRBD1. This CDR3 is built from 14 residues. The J segment lost 4 bases and the V segment lost 6 bases, leaving 5 bases of the junction unmatched. Germline CDR1 is MNHEY and CDR2 is SVGAGI. Written as DNA, the CDR3 is TGTGCCAGCAGACCCGGGACAGGAAATCAGCCCCAGCATTTT. It encodes CASRPGTGNQPQHF.

The chain joins TRBV13 to TRBJ2-5; D gene ambiguous. Between the trimmed V and J ends, which lost 4 bases and 2 bases, there was a span of 8 bases. The V gene's germline CDR1 is PRHDT and CDR2 FYEKMQ (reference sequence). The CDR3 has 13 residues. CDR3 coding DNA: TGTGCCAGCAGCTCCGGGTCACAAGAGACCCAGTACTTC. This encodes CASSSGSQETQYF.

The V gene is TRBV2, the J gene TRBJ1-2; D perhaps matches TRBD1 (5 bases). Germline CDR1 and CDR2: SNHLY and FYNNEI. This CDR3 is 14 amino acids long. V dropped 6 bases and J dropped 1 base, with 12 bases sitting between them. CDR3 amino acids: CASSERQFNYGYTF. DNA of the CDR3: TGTGCCAGCAGCGAACGACAGTTTAACTATGGCTACACCTTC.

Only one count was recorded for this clone. The chain is built from TRBV29-1 and TRBJ1-1, with D possibly matching TRBD1 (5 bases). The CDR3 length is 16 residues. CDR1 is SQVTM and CDR2 is ANQGSEA in the germline V gene. Trimming stripped 1 base from V and 6 bases from J, with 21 bases between. CDR3 protein: CSVEAVTGWIGAEAFF. The CDR3 nucleotides are TGCAGCGTTGAAGCTGTAACAGGCTGGATAGGCGCTGAAGCTTTCTTT. Full variable domain (missing parts from reference TRBV29-1 and TRBJ1-1): SAVISQKPSRDICQRGTSLTIQCQVDSQVTMMFWYRQQPGQSLTLIATANQGSEATYESGFVIDKFPISRPNLTFSTLTVSNMSPEDSSIYLCSVEAVTGWIGAEAFFGQGTRLTVV.

The chain joins TRBV12-2 to TRBJ1-5; TRBD1, the table's D call, lacks a check against the DNA. TRBV12-2 is recorded as a pseudogene. The CDR3 loop spans 14 amino acids. The CDR3 protein is CASRLAPSNQPQHF. In DNA form, the CDR3 reads TGTGCAAGTCGCTTAGCCCCAAGCAATCAGCCCCAGCATTTT.

V and J are TRBV29-1 and TRBJ2-7; the match to TRBD2 covers 10 bases. The germline gives CDR1 SQVTM, CDR2 ANQGSEA. J lost 4 bases, V lost 0 bases, and 3 bases had no gene match. CDR3 length equals 14 residues. The CDR3 loop is CSVEESSGSYEQYF. CDR3 DNA sequence: TGCAGCGTTGAAGAGTCTAGCGGGAGTTACGAGCAGTACTTC.